This T cell receptor (beta chain) was found in a study of T cells expressing NK-cell markers. Study-wide points: Specificity for HCMV among expanded NKG2C+ T cell clones was not established. Among several donors, these clonotypes also ranked first in the CD3+CD56-NKG2C+ fraction.

Germline CDR1 is SQVTM and CDR2 is ANQGSEA. The CDR3 runs to 17 residues. UMIs were included in TCR beta cDNA generated by 5'RACE template switching. TCRdb derives one entry per CDR3 protein from the 5' RACE reads, leaving out DNA. This sample's clone table lists some 440,000 distinct CDR3 sequences. A note on this clonotype: The target antigen is unknown.

The TCR originated in a woman aged 45-65 years in good health. V is TRBV29-1 and J is TRBJ2-5. Sequencing was carried out using blood T cells: a sorted CD56 or NKG2C T cell subset, CD4+ or CD8+ T cells, or bulk PBMC T cells (not recorded which). The CDR3 region is CSVSPFSTTGYQETQYF.